This note documents a single TCR beta chain sequence. The junction departs from germline at one end; a sequencing error may be responsible. These data belong to a study of Graves' ophthalmopathy and Graves' hyperthyroidism. Ophthalmopathy in the donors was of moderate-to-severe activity, with CAS ≥3, NOSPECS ≥4 and duration under 3 months. Amplifying from RNA transcripts, the study obtained TCR beta CDR3 regions. First-round RT-PCR used HTBI primers; second-round multiplex PCR followed. TCRdb passed the multiplex PCR reads through MiXCR, listing each CDR3 protein once. The table shows fewer than 600,000 distinct CDR3 sequences, with approximately 15% occurring only once. The TCR comes from a woman in her thirties with Graves' ophthalmopathy. Sequencing was performed on blood.

CDR3 nucleotide sequence: TGTGCCATCAGTCCGACGAATCAGCCCCAGCATTTT. Translation gives CAISPTNQPQHF. V is TRBV6-1 and J is TRBJ1-5; D remains unclear. The length of the CDR3 is 12 residues. Per germline, CDR1 MNHNS and CDR2 SASEGT.